Shown below are 21 T cell receptor beta chains from a single sample sequenced in a study of T cells after yellow fever vaccination. A single record per CDR3 protein comes from TCRdb applying MiXCR to the 5' RACE reads. The table records 250,000 to 400,000 distinct CDR3 sequences, around 4.4% of them present only once. The source material was PBMCs, sampled 15 days after the yellow fever booster vaccination. Receptors were obtained from a man between 18 and 35 years old who received the YFV17D yellow fever vaccine.

This clonotype has only a few counts. This chain joins TRBV7-2 and TRBJ2-1; D is unresolved. Germline V CDR1 and CDR2: SGHTA, FQGNSA. The CDR3 is 12 amino acids. V shed 4 bases and J shed 8 bases, with 9 bases lying between them. The DNA of the CDR3 is TGTGCCAGCAGCTCACAATGGGATGAGCAGTTCTTC. It codes for CASSSQWDEQFF. The full variable domain, rest sourced from reference TRBV7-2 and TRBJ2-1, is GAGVSQSPSNKVTEKGKDVELRCDPISGHTALYWYRQSLGQGLEFLIYFQGNSAPDKSGLPSDRFSAERTGGSVSTLTIQRTQQEDSAVYLCASSSQWDEQFFGPGTRLTVL.

V usage is TRBV5-1 and J usage is TRBJ2-5; 11 positions match TRBD2. The CDR3 has 16 amino acids. The germline V gene encodes CDR1 SGHRS and CDR2 YFSETQ. Trimming cost V 2 bases and J 3 bases; bases outside gene matches: 6. CDR3 sequence: CASSFRSGGAEETQYF. CDR3 nucleotides: TGCGCCAGCAGCTTCCGTAGCGGGGGGGCCGAAGAGACCCAGTACTTC.

This clonotype was detected many times. This chain links TRBV27 with TRBJ1-5; the D is unclear. CDR3 length: 17 residues. In germline, CDR1 is MNHEY, CDR2 SMNVEV (reference sequence). Deletions cut 7 bases from V and 1 base from J, with 20 bases between. The CDR3 is CASTAFGPHISNQPQHF. CDR3 nucleotide sequence: TGTGCCAGCACGGCATTCGGACCTCATATCAGCAATCAGCCCCAGCATTTT.

This clonotype showed up just a few times. The chain couples TRBV7-2 to TRBJ1-6; no clear D gene. The CDR3 has 12 amino acids. V lost 5 bases and J lost 13, with 12 bases in between. The germline V gene has CDR1 SGHTA and CDR2 FQGNSA. The chain's CDR3 is CASSAEQSPLHF. The CDR3 DNA sequence: TGTGCCAGCAGCGCGGAACAATCCCCCCTCCACTTT. Combining the CDR3 with reference TRBV7-2 and TRBJ1-6 gives the whole variable domain GAGVSQSPSNKVTEKGKDVELRCDPISGHTALYWYRQSLGQGLEFLIYFQGNSAPDKSGLPSDRFSAERTGGSVSTLTIQRTQQEDSAVYLCASSAEQSPLHFGNGTRLTVT.

This clonotype was recorded many times. The chain employs TRBV27 and TRBJ2-3; D is possibly TRBD1 (5 bases). This CDR3 comprises 15 residues. Deletions cut 5 bases from V and 2 bases from J, with 14 bases between. Germline assignment: CDR1 MNHEY and CDR2 SMNVEV (reference sequence). CDR3 sequence reads: CASSTRQSFTDTQYF. The CDR3, as DNA: TGTGCCAGCAGTACCCGACAGAGCTTCACAGATACGCAGTATTTT.

This chain uses TRBV6-5 with TRBJ2-5, with 7 bases lining up with TRBD1. With V trimmed by 2 bases and J by 9 bases, 15 bases remained unmatched. CDR1 and CDR2 from the germline V gene are MNHEY and SVGAGI. The CDR3 is made up of 16 amino acids. CDR3 DNA sequence: TGTGCCAGCAGTTACCCCGACCCTAGACAGGGTGGGTCCCAGTACTTC. Translated, it gives CASSYPDPRQGGSQYF.

This chain connects TRBV4-1 to TRBJ1-2, with D unclear. The V end was cut by 1 base, the J end by 0 bases, with 9 bases between. Germline CDR1 and CDR2: MGHRA and YSYEKL. The CDR3 runs to 15 residues. The CDR3 region has the DNA TGCGCCAGCAGCCAAGTCGCCGAAGCTAACTATGGCTACACCTTC. This translates into CASSQVAEANYGYTF.

This clonotype has a handful of counts. J is TRBJ1-2 and V is TRBV4-3; D is ambiguous. Trimming took off 3 bases at V and 2 bases at J, with 22 bases between the two ends. Germline loops: CDR1 LGHNA, CDR2 YSLEER. The CDR3 extends over 18 amino acids. The CDR3, as DNA: TGCGCCAGCAGCCAGAGCCTTAACCGGGAAACAGAAAACTATGGCTACACCTTC. Translated, it gives CASSQSLNRETENYGYTF.

This clonotype was counted many times. The V and J genes are TRBV2 and TRBJ2-5; tentatively, D is TRBD1 (6 bases). V lost 6 bases and J 5 bases, leaving 10 bases between the germline ends. This CDR3 is 12 amino acids long. Germline loops: CDR1 SNHLY, CDR2 FYNNEI. CDR3 DNA sequence: TGTGCCAGCAGGACCACAGGGGAGACCCAGTACTTC. Its translation: CASRTTGETQYF.

In its sample, this clonotype was seen many times. The chain has TRBV27 and TRBJ2-7, with 7 bases lining up with TRBD1. The V and J ends lost 4 bases and 2 bases, in that order; junction bases with no gene match: 5. The V gene's germline CDR1 is MNHEY and CDR2 SMNVEV (reference sequence). This CDR3 has 14 amino acids. CDR3 in DNA: TGTGCCAGCAGTTCTTGGACAGGTCCCTACGAGCAGTACTTC. Its translation is CASSSWTGPYEQYF.

This clonotype was observed many times. This sequence joins TRBV7-9 and TRBJ1-1, with D tentatively TRBD1 (5 bases). Germline V gives CDR1 SEHNR, CDR2 FQNEAQ (reference sequence). Trimming removed 3 bases at V and 11 bases at J, with 10 bases between. The CDR3 covers 11 residues. The CDR3 region has the DNA TGTGCCAGCAGCTTGGGGGAGGGTGCTTTCTTT. Residues: CASSLGEGAFF.

The sample holds many counts of this clonotype. This chain connects TRBV9 to TRBJ1-3; 8 bases match TRBD1. V was clipped by 3 bases and J by 1 base; unmatched bases: 9. The CDR3 has 17 amino acids. Germline CDR1 SGDLS, CDR2 YYNGEE. CDR3 region: CASSGRGDRRSGNTIYF. As DNA, the CDR3 is TGTGCCAGCAGCGGACGCGGGGACAGGCGTTCTGGAAACACCATATATTTT.

This clonotype was seen ten or more times. The chain recombines TRBV5-1 with TRBJ1-1, with D possibly matching TRBD1 (6 bases). V was trimmed by 1 base and J by 4 bases, leaving 17 bases between them. The CDR3 length is 16 residues. Per germline, CDR1 SGHRS and CDR2 YFSETQ. The CDR3 coding sequence is TGCGCCAGCAGCTTGCTTAAGAGGCAGGGGCCCACTGAAGCTTTCTTT. Translation: CASSLLKRQGPTEAFF.

The chain has TRBV18 and TRBJ1-1; the D gene is possibly TRBD1 (5 bases). V was shortened by 5 bases and J by 4 bases, with 14 bases between the two germline ends. The CDR3 runs 14 residues. Germline CDR1 and CDR2: KGHSH and LQKENI. CDR3 protein: CASSFGATGTEAFF. The CDR3 DNA reads as TGTGCCAGCTCATTCGGGGCGACGGGCACTGAAGCTTTCTTT.

This clonotype was recorded a few times. This chain links TRBV2 with TRBJ2-4; tentative D call: TRBD2 (5 bases). The V gene's germline CDR1 is SNHLY and CDR2 FYNNEI. The V end lost 7 bases, the J end lost 6 bases, and 13 bases lay between the germline ends. The CDR3 contains 13 residues. CDR3 coding DNA: TGTGCCAGCACGTTGGGCGGGTTAAACATTCAGTACTTC. Its translation: CASTLGGLNIQYF.

The sample holds a few counts of this clonotype. The rearrangement joins TRBV5-1 to TRBJ2-3; D gene ambiguous. The germline V gene encodes CDR1 SGHRS and CDR2 YFSETQ. Trimming pared 5 bases from V and 0 bases from J, leaving 13 bases between. The CDR3 has 15 amino acids. CDR3 nucleotides: TGCGCCAGCAGACCCTTTAGTGGGAGCACAGATACGCAGTATTTT. This gives the protein CASRPFSGSTDTQYF. The full variable domain, its missing parts supplied by reference TRBV5-1 and TRBJ2-3, is KAGVTQTPRYLIKTRGQQVTLSCSPISGHRSVSWYQQTPGQGLQFLFEYFSETQRNKGNFPGRFSGRQFSNSRSEMNVSTLELGDSALYLCASRPFSGSTDTQYFGPGTRLTVL.

This clonotype was detected many times. V usage is TRBV9 and J usage is TRBJ1-2; tentative D call: TRBD1 (5 bases). The V gene's germline CDR1 is SGDLS and CDR2 YYNGEE. V gave up 4 bases and J gave up 8 bases, with 15 bases separating them. The CDR3 length is 13 residues. Here the CDR3 reads CASSPRAGRGYTF. In DNA form, the CDR3 reads TGTGCCAGCAGCCCGCGGGCAGGGCGAGGCTACACCTTC.

This clonotype came up many times. V gene TRBV24-1 combines with J gene TRBJ1-5, with a possible D match to TRBD1 (6 bases). Trimming took off 4 bases at V and 7 bases at J, with 13 bases between the two ends. This CDR3 region has 14 residues. The V gene's germline CDR1 is KGHDR and CDR2 SFDVKD. The chain's CDR3 is CATSESGGGQPQHF. As DNA, the CDR3 is TGTGCCACCAGTGAATCCGGGGGCGGGCAGCCCCAGCATTTT.

CDR3 coding DNA: TGTGCCAGCTCAGAACAGGGGATGGCTGAAGCTTTCTTT. It encodes CASSEQGMAEAFF. The rearrangement uses TRBV18 and TRBJ1-1; 7 bases match TRBD1. CDR1 KGHSH and CDR2 LQKENI come from the germline V gene. The CDR3 is made up of 13 amino acids. Losses at the gene ends were 5 bases for V and 6 bases for J; bases not matched to a gene: 6. Filled out from reference TRBV18 and TRBJ1-1, the complete variable domain reads NAGVMQNPRHLVRRRGQEARLRCSPMKGHSHVYWYRQLPEEGLKFMVYLQKENIIDESGMPKERFSAEFPKEGPSILRIQQVVRGDSAAYFCASSEQGMAEAFFGQGTRLTVV.

This clonotype came up many times. The rearrangement uses TRBV20-1 and TRBJ2-1; 9 positions match TRBD1. CDR3 size: 15 residues. The V gene end was trimmed by 5 bases and the J gene end by 8 bases; junction bases not matched to a gene: 13. Germline CDR1 reads DFQATT; CDR2 reads SNEGSKA (reference sequence). Here the CDR3 DNA reads TGCAGTGCTGGAACCGGGACAGGGATTTGGGATGAGCAGTTCTTC. Translated: CSAGTGTGIWDEQFF.

This clonotype was observed at least ten times. The genes are TRBV28 and TRBJ1-6; 7 positions agree with TRBD1. The germline CDR1 and CDR2 sequences are MDHEN and SYDVKM. This CDR3 region has 14 residues. V lost 4 bases, J lost 5 bases, and 2 bases stayed unmatched. The CDR3 DNA sequence: TGTGCCAGCAGTTCGGGACAGCATAATTCACCCCTCCACTTT. The encoded protein is CASSSGQHNSPLHF.